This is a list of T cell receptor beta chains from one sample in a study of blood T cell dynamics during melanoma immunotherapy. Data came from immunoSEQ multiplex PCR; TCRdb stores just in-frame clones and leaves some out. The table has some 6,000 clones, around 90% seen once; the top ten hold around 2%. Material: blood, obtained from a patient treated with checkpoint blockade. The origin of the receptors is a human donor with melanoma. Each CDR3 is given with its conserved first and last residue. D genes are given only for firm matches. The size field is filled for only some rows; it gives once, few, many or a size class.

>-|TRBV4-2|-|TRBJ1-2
TGTGCCAGCAGCTCAGAGATGAGGGCCTTCAGTGGCTACACCTTC
CASSSEMRAFSGYTF
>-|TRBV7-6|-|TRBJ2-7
TGTGCCAGCAGCTTACGGGGAAGTCGCGAGCAGTACTTC
CASSLRGSREQYF
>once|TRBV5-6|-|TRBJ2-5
TGTGCCAGCAGCTTGTCGGTGATAGCGGCGTACCAAGAGACCCAGTACTTC
CASSLSVIAAYQETQYF
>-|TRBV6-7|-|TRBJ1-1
TGTGCCAGCAGTTATGCCCCTGGCGGTTCGATGAACACTGAAGCTTTCTTT
CASSYAPGGSMNTEAFF
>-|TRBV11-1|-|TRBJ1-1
TGTGCCAGCAGCTTACTCAGCGAACTGAACACTGAAGCTTTCTTT
CASSLLSELNTEAFF
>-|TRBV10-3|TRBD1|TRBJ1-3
TGTGCCATCAGACCGGGACAGAGAAACACCATATATTTT
CAIRPGQRNTIYF
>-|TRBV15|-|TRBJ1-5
TGTGCCACCAGCAGAAGGGGGAATCAGCCCCAGCATTTT
CATSRRGNQPQHF
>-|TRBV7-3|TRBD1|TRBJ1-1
TGTGCCAGCACCCGACAGGGCTTGGACACTGAAGCTTTCTTT
CASTRQGLDTEAFF
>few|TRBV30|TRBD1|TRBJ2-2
TGTGCCTGGAGTGCGACAGGGACGGGGGAGCTGTTTTTT
CAWSATGTGELFF
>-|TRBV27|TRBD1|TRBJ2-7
TGTGCCAGCAGACGAGGAAGCCGGGACAGCAGATACGAGCAGTACTTC
CASRRGSRDSRYEQYF
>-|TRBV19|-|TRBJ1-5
TGTGCCAGTGCCGACAGGCCTAGCAATCAGCCCCAGCATTTT
CASADRPSNQPQHF
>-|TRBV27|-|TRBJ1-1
TGTGCCAGCAGTTTAACCTATACGGGGTATGGCACTGAAGCTTTCTTT
CASSLTYTGYGTEAFF
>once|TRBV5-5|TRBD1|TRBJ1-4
TGTGCCAGCAGCACAGGGGACAGGGGAAATGAAAAACTGTTTTTT
CASSTGDRGNEKLFF
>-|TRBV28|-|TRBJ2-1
TGTGCCAGCAGTTCCACAGGGAGATACAATGAGCAGTTCTTC
CASSSTGRYNEQFF
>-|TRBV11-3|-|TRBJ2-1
TGTGCCAGCAGCCAAGACCTGGAAGGGGGGTACAATGAGCAGTTCTTC
CASSQDLEGGYNEQFF
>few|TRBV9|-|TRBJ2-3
TGTGCCAGCAGCGTAGGTAGGGATGGGAGAACAGATACGCAGTATTTT
CASSVGRDGRTDTQYF
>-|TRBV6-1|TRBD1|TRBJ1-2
TGTGCCAGCAGGTCGGACAGGAACTATGGCTACACCTTC
CASRSDRNYGYTF
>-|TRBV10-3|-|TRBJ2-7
TGTGCCATCAGTGAGATACTAGCCGACACCTACGAGCAGTACTTC
CAISEILADTYEQYF
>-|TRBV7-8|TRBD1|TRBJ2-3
TGTGCCAGCAGCATGACAGGGATCCTGTACGATACGCAGTATTTT
CASSMTGILYDTQYF
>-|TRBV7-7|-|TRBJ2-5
TGTGCTAGCAGCCAGGGACCGAGGAGGGCCCAGTACTTC
CASSQGPRRAQYF
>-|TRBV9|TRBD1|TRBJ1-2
TGTGCCAGCAGCGGAAACGTGGGACAGGGGGCTTCCTATGGCTACACCTTC
CASSGNVGQGASYGYTF
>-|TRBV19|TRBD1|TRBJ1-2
TGTGCCAGTAGTCGACAGGGGGCGAACTATGGCTACACCTTC
CASSRQGANYGYTF
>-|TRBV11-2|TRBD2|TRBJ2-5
TGTGCCAGCAGCTTAGTCGCTAGCGGGGCCGCGGAGACCCAGTACTTC
CASSLVASGAAETQYF
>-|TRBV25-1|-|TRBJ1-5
TGTGCCAGCAGTGGTGGAGTCAATCAGCCCCAGCATTTT
CASSGGVNQPQHF
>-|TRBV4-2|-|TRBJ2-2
TGTGCCAGCAGCCAAGATATCGACGCCTTGGGGCTGTTTTTT
CASSQDIDALGLFF
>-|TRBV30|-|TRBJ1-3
TGTGCCTGGGGGCCAGGGGTAGATGGAAACACCATATATTTT
CAWGPGVDGNTIYF
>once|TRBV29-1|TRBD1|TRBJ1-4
TGCAGCGTCCAGGGGGCAGTTAATGAAAAACTGTTTTTT
CSVQGAVNEKLFF
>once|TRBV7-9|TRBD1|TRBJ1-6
TGTGCCAGCAGCTTGGTTCGGGACAGCTCCTATAATTCACCCCTCCACTTT
CASSLVRDSSYNSPLHF
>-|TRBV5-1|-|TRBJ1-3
TGCGCCAGCAGCTTAGGGCAGGCTAACTCTGGAAACACCATATATTTT
CASSLGQANSGNTIYF
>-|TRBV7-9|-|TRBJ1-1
TGTGCCAGCAGCTTAGTAGGGGGGGAAGATAACACTGAAGCTTTCTTT
CASSLVGGEDNTEAFF
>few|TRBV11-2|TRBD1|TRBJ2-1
TGTGCCAGCAGCTTCGACAGGGACGGAGGGTTCTTC
CASSFDRDGGFF
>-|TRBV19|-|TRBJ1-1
TGTGCCAGTAGTCCAACGGGGCGGCGGGACACTGAAGCTTTCTTT
CASSPTGRRDTEAFF
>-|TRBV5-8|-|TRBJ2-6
TGTGCCAGCGTCATCGGTCATACACAAAGTCGGGCCAACGTCCTGACTTTC
CASVIGHTQSRANVLTF
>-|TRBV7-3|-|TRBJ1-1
TGTGCCAGCAGCTTAACGACAGTCAGTGAAGCTTTCTTT
CASSLTTVSEAFF
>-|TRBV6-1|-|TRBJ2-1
TGTGCCAGCAGTGAAGCCTGGGATTCTAGTTATGGTGAGCAGTTCTTC
CASSEAWDSSYGEQFF
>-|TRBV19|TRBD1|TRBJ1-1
TGTGCCAGTAGTGACTGGACAGGGGGACACCATACTGAAGCTTTCTTT
CASSDWTGGHHTEAFF
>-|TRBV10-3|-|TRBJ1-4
TGTGCCATCAGTGAAAAACGGGGTGGAGAAGAAAAACTGTTTTTT
CAISEKRGGEEKLFF
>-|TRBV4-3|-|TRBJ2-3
TGCGCCAGCAGCCTTATGGCCCAGATCGGCACAGACACGCAGTATTTT
CASSLMAQIGTDTQYF
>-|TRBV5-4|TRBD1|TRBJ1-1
TGTGCCAGCAGCTTGGTCCCGACAGGGGCGAACACTGAAGCTTTCTTT
CASSLVPTGANTEAFF
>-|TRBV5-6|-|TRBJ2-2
TGTGCCAGCAGCTTTAATTTAGGGGGGCCGCACACCGGGGAGCTGTTTTTT
CASSFNLGGPHTGELFF